One TCR beta chain is described in this entry. TCRdb keeps only in-frame clones here, not all; method: immunoSEQ multiplex PCR. The table shows some 100,000 clones, with 70% to 90% occurring only once. This sample stems from a study of blood T cell repertoires in COVID-19. The germline V and J ends were trimmed by 11 bases and 10 bases, with 17 bases remaining between them. Germline loops: CDR1 SNHLY, CDR2 FYNNEI. The CDR3 has 12 amino acids. V usage is TRBV2 and J usage is TRBJ1-4; no definite D call. The sequence derives from a man aged 45-65 years with active or convalescent COVID-19. The specimen was peripheral blood. Here the CDR3 reads CASGVAGGKLFF. In DNA, the CDR3 is TGTGCCTCCGGGGTGGCTGGCGGAAAACTGTTTTTT.